These T cell receptor beta chains were read from a single sample in a study of technical replicates of blood from a few donors. The repertoire was sequenced with immunoSEQ multiplex PCR; TCRdb's copy has only in-frame clones and lacks some. The repertoire holds almost 90,000 clones, with just under 95% as singletons. The specimen sequenced was T cells isolated from PBMCs. The source is a human donor in good health. Both conserved end residues are part of each CDR3. A D gene is named only where the DNA matches it firmly.

J gene	V gene	D gene	CDR3 DNA	CDR3 protein
TRBJ1-3	TRBV13	-	TGTGCCAGCAGCTATAGGACAGACAGAAACACCATATATTTT	CASSYRTDRNTIYF
TRBJ1-2	TRBV6-5	-	TGTGCCAGCACCCCCAGTCCGGGGAGCGGCGGCTACACCTTC	CASTPSPGSGGYTF
TRBJ2-7	TRBV5-1	TRBD2	TGCGCCAGCAGCTTTTCTCTTTCTAGCGGGAGTTACGAGCAGTACTTC	CASSFSLSSGSYEQYF
TRBJ2-7	TRBV27	-	TGTGCCAGCAGTTTCTCAAGCGACAGCTCCTACGAGCAGTACTTC	CASSFSSDSSYEQYF
TRBJ1-1	TRBV28	-	TGTGCCAGCGGGCCCACTGAAGCTTTCTTT	CASGPTEAFF
TRBJ1-1	TRBV6-1	-	TGTGCCAGCACCCGGGGAGTCATGAACACTGAAGCTTTCTTT	CASTRGVMNTEAFF
TRBJ1-3	TRBV6-1	TRBD1	TGTGCCAGCAGTGAAGCGACAGGGGGGGTTAGAAACACCATATATTTT	CASSEATGGVRNTIYF
TRBJ1-2	TRBV4-1	-	TGCGCCAGCAGCCAAGGTCACAGGGTGAATGATGGGAGTGAGGGCTACACCTTC	CASSQGHRVNDGSEGYTF
TRBJ2-5	TRBV30	TRBD2	TGTGCCTGGAACTGGGCTAGCGGGGGGACCCAGTACTTC	CAWNWASGGTQYF
TRBJ2-1	TRBV28	TRBD2	TGTGCCAGCAGCCCTATGAGTAGCGGGCGTTACAATGAGCAGTTCTTC	CASSPMSSGRYNEQFF
TRBJ2-7	TRBV9	TRBD2	TGTGCCAGCAGCCCCACTAGCGGCCAAACCTACGAGCAGTACTTC	CASSPTSGQTYEQYF
TRBJ2-1	TRBV11-1	TRBD2	TGTGCCAGCAGCTTAGGGACTAGTGCCTACAATGAGCAGTTCTTC	CASSLGTSAYNEQFF
TRBJ2-7	TRBV15	TRBD1	TGTGCCACCAGCAGATCCGGGACAGGGTTCTTAGAGCAGTACTTC	CATSRSGTGFLEQYF
TRBJ1-2	TRBV2	TRBD1	TGTGCCAGCAGTACCCGACAGGGGGAGAGCTATGGCTACACCTTC	CASSTRQGESYGYTF
TRBJ2-7	TRBV7-9	-	TGTGCCAGCAGCTTAGGAAGCGGCTACGAGCAGTACTTC	CASSLGSGYEQYF